This T cell receptor beta chain originates from a study of CXCR3-negative and CXCR3-positive naive CD8 T cells. The libraries of TRB cDNA were prepared using 5' RACE with UMI labels. Reanalyzing the 5' RACE reads, TCRdb keeps one entry per CDR3 protein, without DNA. In total, the table holds about 56,000 distinct CDR3 sequences. Germline V gene sequence: CDR1 SGHVS, CDR2 FNYEAQ. The CDR3 runs 14 residues. This chain uses TRBV7-6 with TRBJ2-7; TCRdb indicates TRBD1, and absent DNA this call remains unverified. The TCR comes from a human donor in good health. Some clones in this sample may be carry-over from other donors' samples. Sequencing used memory CD8+ T cells from blood. CDR3 sequence: CASSLGSQGGEQYF.